Shown below are 14 T cell receptor beta chains from a single sample sequenced in a study of blood T cell repertoires in COVID-19. The assay was immunoSEQ multiplex PCR, and TCRdb's table has in-frame clones only and misses some. The sample shows 80,000 to 90,000 clones, roughly 84% of them seen only once. The sample comprised peripheral blood. The origin of the receptors is a woman aged 70-85 years with acute or convalescent COVID-19.

The V gene is TRBV28, the J gene TRBJ2-7; 8 nucleotides agree with TRBD2. CDR1 MDHEN and CDR2 SYDVKM come from the germline V gene. V trimming: 10 bases; J trimming: 6 bases; junction bases outside the gene matches: 20. CDR3 size: 16 residues. In DNA, the CDR3 is TGTGCCACCCTCGTGTCGGGGGGGGGTCATTTAGGCGAGCAGTACGTC. Translation: CATLVSGGGHLGEQYV.

The chain is built from TRBV7-6 and TRBJ2-1; 10 nucleotides agree with TRBD1. J lost 12 bases, V lost 0 bases, and 8 bases had no gene match. CDR3 length equals 15 residues. The V gene's germline CDR1 is SGHVS and CDR2 FNYEAQ. CDR3 in amino acids: CASSLAGTGVVGQFF. CDR3 nucleotides: TGTGCCAGCAGCTTAGCAGGGACAGGGGTTGTCGGGCAGTTCTTC.

The chain carries TRBV7-2 and TRBJ2-1; 10 nucleotides align to TRBD2. This CDR3 has 15 residues. J lost 4 bases, V lost 1 base, and 1 base had no gene match. The V gene's germline CDR1 is SGHTA and CDR2 FQGNSA. The CDR3 protein is CASSLGTSGYNEQFF. The CDR3 DNA reads TGTGCCAGCAGCTTAGGGACTAGCGGTTACAATGAGCAGTTCTTC.

This rearrangement joins TRBV7-8 to TRBJ2-1; 10 bases are a match to TRBD2. V shed 6 bases and J 3 bases; nucleotides not matched to a gene: 8. The CDR3 runs to 16 residues. Germline assignment: CDR1 SGHVS and CDR2 FQNEAQ. The CDR3 sequence: CASRIKSGRDYNEQFF. CDR3 sequence (DNA): TGTGCCAGCAGGATCAAAAGCGGGAGGGACTACAATGAGCAGTTCTTC.

The chain recombines TRBV5-4 with TRBJ2-5; 7 bases are shared with TRBD2. This CDR3 spans 14 amino acids. With 5 bases clipped from V and 5 bases from J, the junction kept 9 bases outside the gene matches. CDR1 is SGHNT, CDR2 YYREEE, per germline (reference sequence). The DNA of the CDR3 is TGTGCCAGCAGTCCATGGGGGGGTTGGGAGACCCAGTACTTC. Translating it yields CASSPWGGWETQYF.

This sequence joins TRBV5-1 and TRBJ2-1; the match to TRBD2 covers 8 bases. The CDR3 has 15 amino acids. V lost 2 bases and J lost 8; bases outside the gene matches: 9. Germline V gives CDR1 SGHRS, CDR2 YFSETQ. The CDR3 sequence: CASSFVWTSSDEQFF. In DNA, the CDR3 is TGCGCCAGCAGCTTTGTTTGGACTAGCAGCGATGAGCAGTTCTTC.

This clone was seen more than once but under ten times. The chain employs TRBV20-1 and TRBJ1-5; the D is unclear. The CDR3 covers 14 residues. Germline CDR1 is DFQATT and CDR2 is SNEGSKA (reference sequence). V lost 3 bases to trimming and J lost 7 bases, with 16 bases between them. DNA of the CDR3: TGCAGTGCTAGTCCCCCCCGGGGAAGCCAGCCCCAGCATTTT. It yields the protein CSASPPRGSQPQHF.

The rearrangement links TRBV5-1 to TRBJ1-1; D is possibly TRBD1 (6 bases). V was clipped by 4 bases and J by 0 bases, with 22 bases between them. The CDR3 covers 18 residues. The germline gives CDR1 SGHRS, CDR2 YFSETQ. The CDR3 DNA reads TGCGCCAGCAGCACCGGTGAGGGGGGGATTTCAATGAACACTGAAGCTTTCTTT. This sequence encodes CASSTGEGGISMNTEAFF.

This chain uses TRBV29-1 with TRBJ2-2, with 12 bases identical to TRBD1. The CDR3 is 14 residues long. CDR1 SQVTM and CDR2 ANQGSEA come from the germline V gene. V was pared by 3 bases and J by 6 bases, with 2 bases of the junction left unmatched. The CDR3: CSVEGQGAPGELFF. CDR3 coding DNA: TGCAGCGTTGAGGGACAGGGGGCACCCGGGGAGCTGTTTTTT.

V and J are TRBV4-1 and TRBJ2-3; 11 bases fit TRBD2. The CDR3 runs 20 residues. J was trimmed by 2 bases and V by 0 bases; bases with no gene match: 13. The V gene's germline CDR1 is MGHRA and CDR2 YSYEKL. The CDR3, as DNA: TGCGCCAGCAGCCAAGATAACAGGCTAGCGGGAGGCTTGACCACAGATACGCAGTATTTT. Its translation: CASSQDNRLAGGLTTDTQYF.

This clone was detected ten times or more. As DNA, the CDR3 is TGTGCCAGCAGCCTCAGGGGGCCCAGCACAGATACGCAGTATTTT. Translating it yields CASSLRGPSTDTQYF. The V and J genes are TRBV5-4 and TRBJ2-3, with TRBD1 matching over 8 bases. The CDR3 extends over 15 amino acids. Germline V gene data show CDR1 as SGHNT and CDR2 as YYREEE (reference sequence). Trimming cost V 4 bases and J 0 bases; bases outside gene matches: 4.

This clone has just a few counts. The chain has TRBV5-8 and TRBJ1-5; 8 positions agree with TRBD1. The CDR3 runs 16 residues. Germline V gene sequence: CDR1 SGHTS, CDR2 YDEGEE. Unmatched junction bases numbered 7, after V lost 3 bases and J lost 2 bases. The CDR3, as DNA: TGTGCCAGCAGCTCGCGGACAGGGAGTGGCAATCAGCCCCAGCATTTT. Protein: CASSSRTGSGNQPQHF.

The V gene is TRBV5-1, the J gene TRBJ2-1; 7 nucleotides align to TRBD2. V lost 0 bases and J lost 8; bases outside the gene matches: 8. Per germline, CDR1 SGHRS and CDR2 YFSETQ. The CDR3 length is 15 residues. The CDR3 loop is CASSLEAGVSDEQFF. DNA for the CDR3: TGCGCCAGCAGCTTGGAGGCGGGGGTCTCCGATGAGCAGTTCTTC. Looking up the rest from reference TRBV5-1 and TRBJ2-1 gives the full variable domain: KAGVTQTPRYLIKTRGQQVTLSCSPISGHRSVSWYQQTPGQGLQFLFEYFSETQRNKGNFPGRFSGRQFSNSRSEMNVSTLELGDSALYLCASSLEAGVSDEQFFGPGTRLTVL.

This sequence joins TRBV28 and TRBJ2-2; D not certain. This CDR3 comprises 13 residues. V lost 5 bases and J 6 bases, leaving 10 bases between the germline ends. CDR1 is MDHEN, CDR2 SYDVKM, per germline. The DNA of the CDR3 is TGTGCCAGCAGTCCAATGACTGCCGGGGAGCTGTTTTTT. Translated: CASSPMTAGELFF.